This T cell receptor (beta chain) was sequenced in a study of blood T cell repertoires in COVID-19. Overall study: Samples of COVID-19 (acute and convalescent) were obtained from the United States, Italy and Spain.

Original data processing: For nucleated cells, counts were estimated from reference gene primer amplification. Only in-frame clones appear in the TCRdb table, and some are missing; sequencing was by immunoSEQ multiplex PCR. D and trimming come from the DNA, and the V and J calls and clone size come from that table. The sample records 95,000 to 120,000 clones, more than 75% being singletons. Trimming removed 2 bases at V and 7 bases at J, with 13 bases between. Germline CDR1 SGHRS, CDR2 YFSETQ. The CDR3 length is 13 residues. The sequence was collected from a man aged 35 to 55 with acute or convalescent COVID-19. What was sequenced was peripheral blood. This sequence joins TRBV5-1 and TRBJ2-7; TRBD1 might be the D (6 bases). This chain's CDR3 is CASSFEGVREQYF. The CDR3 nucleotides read TGCGCCAGCAGCTTTGAGGGGGTGAGAGAGCAGTACTTC. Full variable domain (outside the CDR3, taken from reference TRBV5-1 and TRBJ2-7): KAGVTQTPRYLIKTRGQQVTLSCSPISGHRSVSWYQQTPGQGLQFLFEYFSETQRNKGNFPGRFSGRQFSNSRSEMNVSTLELGDSALYLCASSFEGVREQYFGPGTRLTVT.